This TCR beta chain derives from a study of beta chain features in type 1 diabetes. Broader study findings: The influence of HLA type on TCRB rearrangement stayed undetermined.

As concerns this clone: Its antigen is unknown.

CDR1 is SGDLS and CDR2 is YYNGEE in the germline V gene. V shed 0 bases and J shed 2 bases, with 14 bases lying between them. The CDR3 has 16 amino acids. Investigators reverse transcribed all isolated RNA, so they sequenced expressed TCRB transcripts. Read counts averaged around 3.6 million for samples of naive, central memory and regulatory T cells. Sequenced by immunoSEQ multiplex PCR; TCRdb stores in-frame clones only, minus some. The profile shows 620,000 or so clones, around 15% of them singletons. This receptor was identified in a man aged 18 to 30 in good health. The sequencing sample was made of naive CD4+ T cells from blood. The J gene is TRBJ1-2, the V gene TRBV9; a possible D gene is TRBD1 (6 bases). This CDR3 is CASSVDPGGQNYGYTF. The CDR3 DNA reads TGTGCCAGCAGCGTAGATCCGGGGGGCCAAAACTATGGCTACACCTTC.